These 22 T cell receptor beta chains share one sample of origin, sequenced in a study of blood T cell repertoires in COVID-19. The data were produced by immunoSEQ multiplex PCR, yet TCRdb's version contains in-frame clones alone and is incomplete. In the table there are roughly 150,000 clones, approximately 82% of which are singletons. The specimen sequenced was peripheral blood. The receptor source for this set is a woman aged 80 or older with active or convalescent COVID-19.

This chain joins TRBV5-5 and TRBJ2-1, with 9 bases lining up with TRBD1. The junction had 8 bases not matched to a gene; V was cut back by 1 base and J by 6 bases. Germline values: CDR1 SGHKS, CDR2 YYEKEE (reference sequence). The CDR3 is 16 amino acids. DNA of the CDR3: TGTGCCAGCAGCTTGTTACGGGACAGGGTATCCAATGAGCAGTTCTTC. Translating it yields CASSLLRDRVSNEQFF.

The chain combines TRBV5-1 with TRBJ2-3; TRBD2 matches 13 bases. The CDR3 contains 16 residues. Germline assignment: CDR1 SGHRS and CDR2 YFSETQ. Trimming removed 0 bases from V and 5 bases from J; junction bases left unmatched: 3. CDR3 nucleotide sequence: TGCGCCAGCAGCTTGGGGACTAGCGGGAGTGGAGATACGCAGTATTTT. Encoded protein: CASSLGTSGSGDTQYF.

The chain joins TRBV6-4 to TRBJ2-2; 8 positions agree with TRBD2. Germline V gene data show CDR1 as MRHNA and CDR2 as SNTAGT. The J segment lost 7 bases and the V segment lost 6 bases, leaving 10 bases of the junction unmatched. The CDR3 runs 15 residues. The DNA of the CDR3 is TGTGCCAGCAGCCCCACAGCGGGAGTAAACGGGGAGCTGTTTTTT. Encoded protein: CASSPTAGVNGELFF.

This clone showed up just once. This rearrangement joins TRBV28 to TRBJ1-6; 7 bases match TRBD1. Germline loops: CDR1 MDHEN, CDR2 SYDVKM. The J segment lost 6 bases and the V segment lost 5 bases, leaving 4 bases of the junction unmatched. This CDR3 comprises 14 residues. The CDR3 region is CASSKRQGNSPLHF. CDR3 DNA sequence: TGTGCCAGCAGTAAGCGACAGGGTAATTCACCCCTCCACTTT.

CDR3 nucleotide sequence: TGTGCCAGTAGCAGGACAGGGAGGGGTTACGAGCAGTACTTC. Residues: CASSRTGRGYEQYF. This chain joins TRBV19 and TRBJ2-7; a weak D match, TRBD1 (8 bases). This CDR3 is built from 14 residues. Per the germline V gene, CDR1 is LNHDA and CDR2 is SQIVND (reference sequence). V was pared by 6 bases and J by 4 bases, with 16 bases between.

Written as DNA, the CDR3 is TGCGCCAGCAGCCAGGACAGGGGGGTTTACTATGGCTACACCTTC. Its protein product is CASSQDRGVYYGYTF. The chain recombines TRBV4-1 with TRBJ1-2; 10 nucleotides match TRBD1. Germline CDR1 MGHRA, CDR2 YSYEKL. J lost 3 bases, V lost 3 bases, and 4 bases had no gene match. The CDR3 runs 15 residues.

The CDR3 DNA reads as TGTGCCAGCAGTTTTGCTCAGTGGTATGGCTACACCTTC. Translating gives CASSFAQWYGYTF. This rearrangement joins TRBV12-3 or TRBV12-4 to TRBJ1-2; D is ambiguous. CDR3 length: 13 residues. The ends were cut back, 3 bases at V and 5 bases at J, with 10 bases in the middle.

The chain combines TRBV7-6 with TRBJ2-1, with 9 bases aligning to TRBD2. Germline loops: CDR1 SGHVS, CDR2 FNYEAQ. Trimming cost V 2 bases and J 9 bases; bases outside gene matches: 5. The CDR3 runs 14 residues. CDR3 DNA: TGTGCCAGCAGCTTATCAAGGCGGGAGGGTGAGCAGTTCTTC. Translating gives CASSLSRREGEQFF.

The CDR3 bases are TGTGCCAGCTCAAAACTACAGGACTATGGCTACACCTTC. Its translation is CASSKLQDYGYTF. V and J are TRBV18 and TRBJ1-2; the D gene is possibly TRBD1 (5 bases). V was trimmed by 5 bases and J by 3 bases, leaving 10 bases between them. CDR1 and CDR2 from the germline V gene are KGHSH and LQKENI. This CDR3 region has 13 residues.

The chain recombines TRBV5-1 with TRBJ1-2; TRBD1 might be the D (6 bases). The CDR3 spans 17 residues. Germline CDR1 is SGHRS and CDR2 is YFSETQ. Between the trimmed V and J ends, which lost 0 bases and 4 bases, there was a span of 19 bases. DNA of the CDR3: TGCGCCAGCAGCTTGGCCCCTACAGGGATCGCTGCCTATGGCTACACCTTC. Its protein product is CASSLAPTGIAAYGYTF.

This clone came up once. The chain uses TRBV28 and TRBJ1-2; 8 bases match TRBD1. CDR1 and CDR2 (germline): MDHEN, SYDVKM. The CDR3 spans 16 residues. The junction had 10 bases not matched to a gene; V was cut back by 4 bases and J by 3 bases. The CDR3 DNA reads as TGTGCCAGCAGTTCGAACGGACAGGGCCTCGACTATGGCTACACCTTC. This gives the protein CASSSNGQGLDYGYTF.

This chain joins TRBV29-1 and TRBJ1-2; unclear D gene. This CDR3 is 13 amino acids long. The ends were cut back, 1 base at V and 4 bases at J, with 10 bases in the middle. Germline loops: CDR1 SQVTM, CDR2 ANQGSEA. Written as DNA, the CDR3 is TGCAGCGTTGAAGTGGGAGTCGCCTATGGCTACACCTTC. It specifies CSVEVGVAYGYTF.

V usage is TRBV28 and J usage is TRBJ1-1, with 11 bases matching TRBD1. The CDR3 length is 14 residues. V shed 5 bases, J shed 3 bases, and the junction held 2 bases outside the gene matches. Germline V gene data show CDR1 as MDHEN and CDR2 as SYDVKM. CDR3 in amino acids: CASSAGQGDTEAFF. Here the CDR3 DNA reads TGTGCCAGCAGTGCGGGACAGGGGGACACTGAAGCTTTCTTT.

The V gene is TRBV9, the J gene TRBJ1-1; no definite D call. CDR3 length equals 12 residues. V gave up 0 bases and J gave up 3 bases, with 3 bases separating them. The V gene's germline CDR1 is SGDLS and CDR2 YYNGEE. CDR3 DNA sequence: TGTGCCAGCAGCGTAGGGCACACTGAAGCTTTCTTT. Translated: CASSVGHTEAFF.

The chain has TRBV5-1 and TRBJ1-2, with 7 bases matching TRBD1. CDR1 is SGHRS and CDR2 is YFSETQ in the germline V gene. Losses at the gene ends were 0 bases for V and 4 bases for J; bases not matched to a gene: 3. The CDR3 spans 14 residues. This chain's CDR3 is CASSLAGTVYGYTF. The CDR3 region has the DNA TGCGCCAGCAGCTTGGCCGGGACAGTCTATGGCTACACCTTC.

The CDR3 DNA follows: TGTGCCAGCAACCCTGACAGGGGCCCCTACAATGAGCAGTTCTTC. Translated: CASNPDRGPYNEQFF. The chain has TRBV6-5 and TRBJ2-1, with 8 nucleotides matching TRBD1. Germline CDR1 is MNHEY and CDR2 is SVGAGI. The CDR3 spans 15 residues. After removal of 7 bases from V and 2 bases from J, the junction contained 7 bases not matched to a gene.

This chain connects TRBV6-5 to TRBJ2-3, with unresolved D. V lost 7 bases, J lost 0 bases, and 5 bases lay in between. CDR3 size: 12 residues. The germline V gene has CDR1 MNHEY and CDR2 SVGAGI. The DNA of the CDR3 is TGTGCCAGCAACTGGAGCACAGATACGCAGTATTTT. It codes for CASNWSTDTQYF.

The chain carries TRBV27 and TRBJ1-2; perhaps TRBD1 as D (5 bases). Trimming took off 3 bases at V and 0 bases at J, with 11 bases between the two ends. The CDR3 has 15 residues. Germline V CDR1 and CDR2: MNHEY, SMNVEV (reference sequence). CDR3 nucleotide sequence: TGTGCCAGCAGTTTCGGCGACAGTACTAACTATGGCTACACCTTC. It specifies CASSFGDSTNYGYTF.

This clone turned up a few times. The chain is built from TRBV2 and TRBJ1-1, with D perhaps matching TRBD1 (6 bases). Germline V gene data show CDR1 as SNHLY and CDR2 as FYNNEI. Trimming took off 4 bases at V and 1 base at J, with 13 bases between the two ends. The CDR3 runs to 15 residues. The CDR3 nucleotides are TGTGCCAGCAGTGGGGAGGGGACACAGAACACTGAAGCTTTCTTT. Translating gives CASSGEGTQNTEAFF.

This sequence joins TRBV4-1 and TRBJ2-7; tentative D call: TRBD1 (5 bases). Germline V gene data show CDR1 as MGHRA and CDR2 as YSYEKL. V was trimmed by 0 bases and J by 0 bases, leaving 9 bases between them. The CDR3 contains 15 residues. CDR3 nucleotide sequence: TGCGCCAGCAGCCAAGATGACAGATTCTCCTACGAGCAGTACTTC. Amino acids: CASSQDDRFSYEQYF.

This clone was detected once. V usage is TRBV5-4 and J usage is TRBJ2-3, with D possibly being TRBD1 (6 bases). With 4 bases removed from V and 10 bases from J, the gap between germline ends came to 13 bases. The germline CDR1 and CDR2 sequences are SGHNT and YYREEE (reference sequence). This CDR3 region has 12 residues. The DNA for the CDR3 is TGTGCCAGCAGCATCGACGGGACATCGCAGTATTTT. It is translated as CASSIDGTSQYF.

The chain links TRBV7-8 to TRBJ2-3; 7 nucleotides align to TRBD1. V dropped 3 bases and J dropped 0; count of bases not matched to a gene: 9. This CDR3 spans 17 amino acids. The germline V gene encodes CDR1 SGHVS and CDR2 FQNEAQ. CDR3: CASSLTVDRRSTDTQYF. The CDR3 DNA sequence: TGTGCCAGCAGCTTGACTGTGGACAGGCGAAGCACAGATACGCAGTATTTT. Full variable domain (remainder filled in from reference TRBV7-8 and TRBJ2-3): GAGVSQSPRYKVAKRGQDVALRCDPISGHVSLFWYQQALGQGPEFLTYFQNEAQLDKSGLPSDRFFAERPEGSVSTLKIQRTQQEDSAVYLCASSLTVDRRSTDTQYFGPGTRLTVL.